Presented here are 25 T cell receptor beta chains from one specimen sequenced in a study of CD8+ T cells in alopecia areata. Treatment noted: oral pan-JAK inhibitor, 5-10 mg twice daily. After isolation, RNA underwent reverse transcription to generate cDNA as the sequencing template. Profiling relied on immunoSEQ multiplex PCR, and the TCRdb table lists in-frame clones only, not all of them. The profile shows fewer than 150,000 clones, roughly four fifths of them singletons. This specimen consisted of CD8+ T cells sorted from blood, obtained at week 4, from a patient treated with tofacitinib. These receptors all stem from a human donor with alopecia areata.

This chain joins TRBV7-2 and TRBJ2-3; 7 bases are shared with TRBD2. Unmatched junction bases numbered 11, after V lost 6 bases and J lost 2 bases. Germline V gene sequence: CDR1 SGHTA, CDR2 FQGNSA. This CDR3 spans 16 amino acids. CDR3 nucleotides: TGTGCCAGCAGACAATACGGGGGGAACCCCACAGATACGCAGTATTTT. Its translation: CASRQYGGNPTDTQYF.

This sequence joins TRBV27 and TRBJ1-5, with 9 bases fitting TRBD1. Trimming cost V 8 bases and J 6 bases; bases outside gene matches: 11. Germline loops: CDR1 MNHEY, CDR2 SMNVEV (reference sequence). This CDR3 contains 15 residues. The CDR3 region has the DNA TGTGCCAGCGGATCCGGGACAGGGCTGGCTCAGCCCCAGCATTTT. Amino acid sequence: CASGSGTGLAQPQHF.

This clone showed up just once. The chain has TRBV4-1 and TRBJ2-7; 8 nucleotides agree with TRBD1. The junction had 10 bases not matched to a gene; V was cut back by 0 bases and J by 6 bases. The CDR3 has 16 residues. Germline CDR1 reads MGHRA; CDR2 reads YSYEKL. This CDR3 reads CASSQDLGTGTIEQYF. The CDR3, as DNA: TGCGCCAGCAGCCAAGATCTCGGGACAGGAACAATCGAGCAGTACTTC.

J is TRBJ2-4 and V is TRBV7-9; TRBD1 might be the D (7 bases). The CDR3 runs to 13 residues. Per the germline V gene, CDR1 is SEHNR and CDR2 is FQNEAQ (reference sequence). V lost 4 bases to trimming and J lost 6 bases, with 10 bases between them. The DNA of the CDR3 is TGTGCCAGCAGCTCGCAGGGGGGAAACATTCAGTACTTC. This codes for CASSSQGGNIQYF. Drawing the rest from reference TRBV7-9 and TRBJ2-4, the complete variable domain is DTGVSQNPRHKITKRGQNVTFRCDPISEHNRLYWYRQTLGQGPEFLTYFQNEAQLEKSRLLSDRFSAERPKGSFSTLEIQRTEQGDSAMYLCASSSQGGNIQYFGAGTRLSVL.

The genes are TRBV29-1 and TRBJ2-7, with no clear D. The ends were cut back, 4 bases at V and 0 bases at J, with 19 bases in the middle. The CDR3 totals 16 residues. Germline V lookup: CDR1 SQVTM, CDR2 ANQGSEA. CDR3 DNA: TGCAGCGTTGGCCTTATTGGGGTCGGTAGCTCCTACGAGCAGTACTTC. Translated, it gives CSVGLIGVGSSYEQYF.

V is TRBV5-4 and J is TRBJ2-7; TRBD1 aligns across 9 bases. The germline V gene has CDR1 SGHNT and CDR2 YYREEE (reference sequence). This CDR3 region has 13 residues. V dropped 4 bases and J dropped 6; count of bases not matched to a gene: 5. CDR3 residues: CASSPTGGPEQYF. The CDR3 region has the DNA TGTGCCAGCAGCCCGACAGGGGGGCCCGAGCAGTACTTC.

The chain carries TRBV4-1 and TRBJ1-4; D gene uncertain. In germline, CDR1 is MGHRA, CDR2 YSYEKL. The V end lost 2 bases, the J end lost 0 bases, and 7 bases lay between the germline ends. This CDR3 contains 15 residues. As DNA, the CDR3 is TGCGCCAGCAGCCAACAAAAATCAACTAATGAAAAACTGTTTTTT. It codes for CASSQQKSTNEKLFF.

V and J are TRBV13 and TRBJ1-1; 7 bases line up with TRBD1. V dropped 5 bases and J dropped 8; count of bases not matched to a gene: 11. CDR1 and CDR2 from the germline V gene are PRHDT and FYEKMQ (reference sequence). CDR3 length: 14 amino acids. The CDR3 DNA reads as TGTGCCAGCAGCCCGGCGACAGGGAAGGTGGAAGCTTTCTTT. It encodes CASSPATGKVEAFF.

V and J are TRBV2 and TRBJ2-7, with 8 bases identical to TRBD1. The CDR3 runs to 16 residues. CDR1 SNHLY and CDR2 FYNNEI come from the germline V gene. The ends lost 3 bases at V and 5 bases at J; junction bases unmatched: 12. DNA for the CDR3: TGTGCCAGCAGTGACGGGGCCCGGACAGGGTTGGACGAGCAGTACTTC. Its protein product is CASSDGARTGLDEQYF.

The chain combines TRBV9 with TRBJ1-1; weak D call: TRBD1 (5 bases). V was shortened by 4 bases and J by 6 bases, with 13 bases between the two germline ends. Per germline, CDR1 SGDLS and CDR2 YYNGEE. The CDR3 length is 13 residues. The CDR3 sequence: CASSPGLPPEAFF. CDR3 nucleotide sequence: TGTGCCAGCAGCCCAGGGTTACCTCCTGAAGCTTTCTTT.

The chain employs TRBV5-1 and TRBJ2-7, with D perhaps TRBD1 or TRBD2 (5 bases each). The germline gives CDR1 SGHRS, CDR2 YFSETQ. The CDR3 is 13 amino acids. With 4 bases removed from V and 3 bases from J, the gap between germline ends came to 11 bases. CDR3 in DNA: TGCGCCAGCAGCCAGGGAGTGGGCTACGAGCAGTACTTC. Translation: CASSQGVGYEQYF.

V is TRBV30 and J is TRBJ1-5, with unresolved D. There are 13 residues in the CDR3. V was clipped by 5 bases and J by 7 bases, with 15 bases between them. Germline V CDR1 and CDR2: GTSNPN, SVGIG (reference sequence). The CDR3 DNA reads TGTGCCTGGGCTCGATCGGGTACCCAGCCCCAGCATTTT. Residues: CAWARSGTQPQHF.

This sequence joins TRBV14 and TRBJ2-7, with D unresolved. Trimming pared 4 bases from V and 5 bases from J, leaving 9 bases between. Germline V gene sequence: CDR1 SGHDN, CDR2 FVKESK. The CDR3 covers 12 residues. CDR3 amino acids: CASSPPNNEQYF. CDR3 DNA: TGTGCCAGCAGCCCGCCTAACAACGAGCAGTACTTC.

The V call is TRBV5-1, the J call TRBJ2-7; TRBD2 is a possible D gene (6 bases). Looked up from germline, CDR1 is SGHRS and CDR2 is YFSETQ. V was trimmed by 2 bases and J by 3 bases, leaving 12 bases between them. The CDR3 consists of 14 residues. The CDR3 nucleotides are TGCGCCAGCAGCTTTGAAAGGGGACTCTACGAGCAGTACTTC. Translating it yields CASSFERGLYEQYF.

The chain couples TRBV29-1 to TRBJ2-7; maybe TRBD1 (6 bases). This CDR3 is built from 13 residues. Trimming removed 6 bases from V and 1 base from J, with 13 bases in between. Germline assignment: CDR1 SQVTM and CDR2 ANQGSEA. CDR3 in amino acids: CSVYDTGSYEQYF. CDR3 sequence (DNA): TGCAGCGTCTACGACACAGGGTCCTACGAGCAGTACTTC.

This clone was picked up a small number of times. This sequence joins TRBV15 and TRBJ2-7; D ambiguous. Trimming shortened V by 0 bases and J by 3 bases, and 15 bases separated the two germline ends. This CDR3 is built from 16 residues. Germline lookup yields CDR1 LNHNV and CDR2 YYDKDF (reference sequence). The CDR3 coding sequence is TGTGCCACCAGCAGAGATTCCGCCCTACGAGTCTACGAGCAGTACTTC. This codes for CATSRDSALRVYEQYF.

The V and J genes are TRBV6-6 and TRBJ2-7; TRBD1 aligns across 11 bases. The ends lost 4 bases at V and 4 bases at J; junction bases unmatched: 6. The CDR3 runs 15 residues. Germline CDR1 is MNHNY and CDR2 is SVGAGI (reference sequence). CDR3 DNA: TGTGCCAGCAGTTCCTCCGGGACAGGGGGTTACGAGCAGTACTTC. Residues: CASSSSGTGGYEQYF.

The gene calls are TRBV27 and TRBJ1-3, with a possible D match to TRBD1 (5 bases). The CDR3 is made up of 13 amino acids. The V and J ends lost 2 bases and 4 bases respectively, with 6 bases between them. CDR1 is MNHEY and CDR2 is SMNVEV in the germline V gene (reference sequence). CDR3 region: CASSLGGGNTIYF. The CDR3 DNA reads TGTGCCAGCAGTTTAGGGGGAGGAAACACCATATATTTT.

This clone was observed a single time. The chain uses TRBV6-4 and TRBJ2-1; 8 nucleotides agree with TRBD2. V trimming: 3 bases; J trimming: 2 bases; junction bases outside the gene matches: 12. Germline V gene sequence: CDR1 MRHNA, CDR2 SNTAGT. The CDR3 length is 18 residues. The CDR3 DNA sequence: TGTGCCAGCAGTGATAAGCGGGGGCCCTACCTACCCTACAATGAGCAGTTCTTC. Translated: CASSDKRGPYLPYNEQFF.

The rearrangement uses TRBV10-2 and TRBJ2-1, with D perhaps matching TRBD1 (6 bases). Trimming stripped 8 bases from V and 5 bases from J, with 19 bases between. The CDR3 contains 15 residues. Germline CDR1 reads WSHSY; CDR2 reads SAAADI. DNA for the CDR3: TGCGCCAGCTCACGAGGCAGGGGTAAAAACAATGAGCAGTTCTTC. Translated, it gives CASSRGRGKNNEQFF.

This clone was seen a few times. V gene TRBV29-1 combines with J gene TRBJ2-7; D not resolved. The CDR3 spans 12 residues. From germline, CDR1 is SQVTM and CDR2 ANQGSEA. Trimming pared 5 bases from V and 4 bases from J, leaving 12 bases between. CDR3 sequence: CSVHGSGYEQYF. The DNA of the CDR3 is TGCAGCGTTCACGGATCCGGGTACGAGCAGTACTTC.

The V gene is TRBV5-1, the J gene TRBJ2-3, with a tentative D call TRBD2 (5 bases). The CDR3 runs 17 residues. The germline gives CDR1 SGHRS, CDR2 YFSETQ. Trimming cost V 3 bases and J 4 bases, with 21 bases left between them. This CDR3 is CASSYPRGNSSPDTQYF. The CDR3 DNA sequence: TGCGCCAGCAGCTATCCACGTGGCAACTCTAGCCCAGATACGCAGTATTTT.

The chain has TRBV29-1 and TRBJ1-5, with D perhaps matching TRBD1 (6 bases). This CDR3 spans 14 amino acids. Trimming pared 5 bases from V and 2 bases from J, leaving 13 bases between. Germline lookup yields CDR1 SQVTM and CDR2 ANQGSEA. This CDR3 is CSVSGRGGNQPQHF. Here the CDR3 DNA reads TGCAGCGTTTCAGGCAGGGGAGGCAATCAGCCCCAGCATTTT.

This chain joins TRBV4-1 and TRBJ2-7; no definite D call. CDR3 length: 16 residues. Deletions cut 2 bases from V and 3 bases from J, with 17 bases between. The germline CDR1 and CDR2 sequences are MGHRA and YSYEKL. CDR3 region: CASSQINSPRRYEQYF. CDR3 DNA: TGCGCCAGCAGCCAAATAAATAGTCCTCGACGCTACGAGCAGTACTTC.

V is TRBV29-1 and J is TRBJ2-2; the match to TRBD2 covers 9 bases. The CDR3 extends over 14 amino acids. Trimming removed 4 bases from V and 7 bases from J; junction bases left unmatched: 7. Germline CDR1 and CDR2: SQVTM and ANQGSEA. The CDR3 spells CSVGRTSVSGELFF. The CDR3 DNA reads as TGCAGCGTTGGTAGGACTAGCGTCAGCGGGGAGCTGTTTTTT.